This T cell receptor beta chain came from a study of blood T cell repertoires in COVID-19. Study in general: The United States, Italy and Spain supplied acute and convalescent COVID-19 samples. PBMCs, B-cell-depleted T cells, or T cells provided the cDNA or gDNA that made up the material.

As handled by the study authors: Reference gene primer amplification gave estimated nucleated cell counts. Measured with immunoSEQ multiplex PCR; TCRdb has only the in-frame clones, and not every one. Clone size and the V and J calls come from that table; the DNA yielded D and trimming. The top ten clones hold about 5.4% of a sample with 200,000 to 250,000 clones, approximately 85% of them seen once. Trimming took 4 bases from V and 6 from J, leaving 13 bases between them. The CDR3 is 14 amino acids. Germline CDR1 and CDR2: MNHEY and SVGEGT. The J gene is TRBJ1-5, the V gene TRBV6-2 or TRBV6-3, with D hard to call. Material for sequencing was peripheral blood. The receptor comes from a woman over 75 with COVID-19, enrolled during active disease. CDR3 DNA sequence: TGTGCCAGCAGTTCGGCGGGGTTGAGTCAGCCCCAGCATTTT. This gives the protein CASSSAGLSQPQHF.